This T cell receptor (beta chain) was documented in a study of technical replicates of blood from a few donors. Germline-derived CDR1 and CDR2 are SGHNT and YYREEE (reference sequence). Trimming left V 4 bases short and J 5 bases short, with 18 bases between. This CDR3 comprises 15 residues. Assay: immunoSEQ multiplex PCR; the TCRdb copy retains only in-frame clones and omits some. The profile shows tens of thousands of clones, about 92% of them singletons. The origin of this receptor is a human donor in good health. The sample taken for sequencing was T cells isolated from PBMCs. The chain has TRBV5-4 and TRBJ2-5; TRBD1 might be the D (6 bases). The CDR3 protein is CASSADQGRGETQYF. DNA of the CDR3: TGTGCCAGCAGCGCCGACCAGGGGCGCGGGGAGACCCAGTACTTC.